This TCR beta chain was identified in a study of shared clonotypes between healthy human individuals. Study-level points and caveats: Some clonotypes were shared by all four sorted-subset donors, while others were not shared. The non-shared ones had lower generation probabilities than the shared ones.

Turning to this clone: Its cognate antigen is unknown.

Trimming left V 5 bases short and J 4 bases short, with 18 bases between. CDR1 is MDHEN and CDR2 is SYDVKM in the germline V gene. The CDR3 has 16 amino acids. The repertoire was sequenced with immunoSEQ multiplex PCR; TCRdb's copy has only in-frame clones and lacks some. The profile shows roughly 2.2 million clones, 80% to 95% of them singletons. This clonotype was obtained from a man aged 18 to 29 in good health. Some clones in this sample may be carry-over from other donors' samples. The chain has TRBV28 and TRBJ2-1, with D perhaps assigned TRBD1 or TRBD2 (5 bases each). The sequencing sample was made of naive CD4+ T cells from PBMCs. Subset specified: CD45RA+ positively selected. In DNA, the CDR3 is TGTGCCAGCAGTCGGGGCGGGTTTATTAGGTACAATGAGCAGTTCTTC. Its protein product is CASSRGGFIRYNEQFF.